The entry below describes one T cell receptor (beta chain). Germline CDR1 is SEHNR and CDR2 is FQNEAQ (reference sequence). V lost 2 bases and J 4 bases, leaving 9 bases between the germline ends. The CDR3 has 14 amino acids. These data come from a study of blood T cell repertoires in COVID-19. Study background: Researchers got acute and convalescent COVID-19 samples from the United States, Italy and Spain. T cells, B-cell-depleted T cells, or PBMCs provided the cDNA or gDNA that served as material.

Authors' processing steps: Estimation of nucleated cell counts was performed using reference gene primer amplification. TCRdb keeps only in-frame clones here, not all; method: immunoSEQ multiplex PCR. That table is the source of V, J and clone size, and D and trimming were worked out from the DNA. In the table there are 250,000 or so clones, roughly 90% of which are singletons. Sequenced: peripheral blood. The source is a man aged 55 to 70 with acute or convalescent COVID-19. The chain joins TRBV7-9 to TRBJ1-3; no reliable D call. CDR3 protein: CASSLFVEGNTIYF. In nucleotides, the CDR3 is TGTGCCAGCAGCTTATTTGTGGAGGGAAACACCATATATTTT.